The rows below give T cell receptor beta chains drawn from one sample of a study of OX40 agonist ivuxolimab in advanced cancers. TCRdb's table, derived via immunoSEQ multiplex PCR, lists solely in-frame clones and lacks some. The table records 70,000 or so clones, about 90% of them present only once. Source: CD4+ or CD8+ T cells sorted from blood, taken in a trial of the OX40 agonist ivuxolimab. These receptors were obtained from an adult with an advanced solid tumor such as melanoma, head and neck, liver or kidney cancer. CDR3s include the opening cysteine and the closing phenylalanine or tryptophan. A D gene is named only where the DNA matches it firmly.

j_gene | v_gene | d_gene | CDR3aa
TRBJ2-6 | TRBV5-1 | NA | CASRSDSSGANVLTF
TRBJ2-2 | TRBV15 | NA | CATSRAAGMGRELFF
TRBJ1-2 | TRBV5-1 | TRBD1 | CASSFDRVGGYTF
TRBJ2-3 | TRBV7-2 | NA | CASSSGLAGSTDTQYF
TRBJ1-1 | TRBV6-1 | TRBD1 | CASTRQGAGVTEAFF
TRBJ2-1 | TRBV4-2 | NA | CASSQAVSYNEQFF
TRBJ1-4 | TRBV6-5 | NA | CASSYSLRGEKLFF
TRBJ2-1 | TRBV11-3 | NA | CASSPSLVVRMDYNEQFF
TRBJ2-3 | TRBV9 | TRBD2 | CASSPTSGLHTQYF
TRBJ2-7 | TRBV18 | NA | CASSRSLDEQYF
TRBJ2-1 | TRBV11-1 | TRBD2 | CASSLRTSGMGEQFF
TRBJ2-2 | TRBV13 | TRBD2 | CASRRGLAGVGTGELFF
TRBJ2-4 | TRBV6-6 | NA | CASSYSQGNSNIQYF
TRBJ1-1 | TRBV19 | NA | CASSPRTYQNTEAFF
TRBJ1-4 | TRBV28 | TRBD1 | CATVPSQPGQSLRWEKLFF
TRBJ2-1 | TRBV27 | TRBD2 | CASSLPIAGGYEQFF
TRBJ1-2 | TRBV7-9 | TRBD1 | CASSPKTGINYGYTF
NA | TRBV5-1 | TRBD1 | CASSFRTGGYEQYF
TRBJ2-5 | TRBV28 | NA | CASRTGTLAQETQYF
TRBJ2-7 | TRBV11-3 | NA | CASSWTEGYEQYF
TRBJ2-7 | TRBV19 | NA | CASSPRTTRGHYEQYF
TRBJ2-7 | TRBV5-4 | TRBD1 | CASSFGTGGFGSYEQYF
TRBJ2-5 | TRBV11-2 | TRBD2 | CASSFPREAGETQYF
TRBJ2-6 | TRBV6-6 | NA | CASSYRGQRGANVLTF
TRBJ2-2 | TRBV28 | NA | CASSSPGRELFF
TRBJ2-7 | TRBV7-2 | TRBD1 | CASSLVRDRYYEQYF
TRBJ1-5 | TRBV21-1 | NA | CASDEELHQPQHF
TRBJ2-3 | TRBV5-4 | NA | CASTSVDTQYF
TRBJ2-7 | TRBV19 | NA | CASSIPGPAHEQYF
TRBJ2-3 | TRBV5-1 | TRBD2 | CASSPFGEGQSTQYF
TRBJ2-7 | TRBV21-1 | NA | CASSRPKPGTESYEQYF
TRBJ2-5 | TRBV18 | NA | CASSPLTQKQETQYF
TRBJ2-1 | TRBV7-3 | NA | CASSLTGAGDEQFF
TRBJ2-7 | TRBV18 | TRBD1 | CASSPPDRGAYEQYF